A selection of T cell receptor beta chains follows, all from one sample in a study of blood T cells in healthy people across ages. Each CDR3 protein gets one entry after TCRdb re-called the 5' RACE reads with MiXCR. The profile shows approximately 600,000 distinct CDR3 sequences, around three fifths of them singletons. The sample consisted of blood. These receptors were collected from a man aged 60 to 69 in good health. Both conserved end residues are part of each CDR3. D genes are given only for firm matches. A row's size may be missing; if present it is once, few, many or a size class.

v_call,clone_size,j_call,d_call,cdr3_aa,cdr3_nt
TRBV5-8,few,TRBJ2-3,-,CASSLAGTVTDTQYF,TGTGCCAGCAGCTTGGCCGGGACGGTCACAGATACGCAGTATTTT
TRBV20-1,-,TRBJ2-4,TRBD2,CSARAPSGGLAKNIQYF,TGCAGTGCTAGAGCCCCGTCGGGGGGTTTAGCCAAAAACATTCAGTACTTC
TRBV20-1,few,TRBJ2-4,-,CSARVGGGRGAKNIQYF,TGCAGTGCTAGAGTAGGAGGGGGCCGGGGTGCCAAAAACATTCAGTACTTC
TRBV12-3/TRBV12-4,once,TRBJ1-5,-,CASSLTGASQPQHF,TGTGCCAGCAGCCTCACGGGGGCGAGCCAGCCCCAGCATTTT
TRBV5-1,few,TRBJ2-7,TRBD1,CASSVQGAGEQYF,TGCGCCAGCAGCGTACAGGGGGCCGGCGAGCAGTACTTC
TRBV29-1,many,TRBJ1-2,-,CSIGVGESYTF,TGCAGCATCGGGGTAGGGGAAAGCTACACCTTC
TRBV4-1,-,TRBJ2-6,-,CASSQDHDNSGANVLTF,TGCGCCAGCAGCCAAGATCACGACAACTCTGGGGCCAACGTCCTGACTTTC
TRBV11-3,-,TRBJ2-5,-,CASSPSGQEAQYF,TGTGCCAGCAGCCCCAGCGGCCAAGAGGCCCAGTACTTC
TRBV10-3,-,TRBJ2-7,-,CAISESIYEQYF,TGTGCCATCAGTGAGAGCATCTACGAGCAGTACTTC
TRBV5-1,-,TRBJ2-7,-,CASSNPTSREQYF,TGCGCCAGCAGCAACCCGACCTCGAGAGAGCAGTACTTC
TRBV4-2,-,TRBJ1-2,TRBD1,CASSATYYRGTLDTGYTF,TGTGCCAGCAGCGCCACTTATTACAGGGGGACCTTAGATACTGGCTACACCTTC
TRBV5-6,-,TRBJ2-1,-,CASSLGALRVLFF,TGTGCCAGCAGCTTGGGGGCGCTTCGGGTCCTGTTCTTC
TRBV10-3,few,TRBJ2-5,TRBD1,CAIKQGTEETQYF,TGTGCCATCAAACAGGGGACCGAAGAGACCCAGTACTTC
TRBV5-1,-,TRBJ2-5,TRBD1,CASSQDRPSQETQYF,TGCGCCAGCAGCCAGGACAGGCCTTCGCAAGAGACCCAGTACTTC
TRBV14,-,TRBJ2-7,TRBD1,CASSLKIGQVGQYF,TGTGCCAGCAGCCTGAAAATCGGACAGGTCGGGCAGTACTTC
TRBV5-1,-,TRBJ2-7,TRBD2,CASSIAGLAGEQYF,TGCGCCAGCAGCATCGCGGGACTAGCCGGCGAGCAGTACTTC
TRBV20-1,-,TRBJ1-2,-,CSARGPNGDYGYTF,TGCAGTGCTAGAGGACCAAACGGTGACTATGGCTACACCTTC
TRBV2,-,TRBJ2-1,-,CASKVDRSDNEQFF,TGTGCCAGCAAGGTCGACAGGAGTGACAATGAGCAGTTCTTC
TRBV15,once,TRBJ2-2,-,CATSREIPLNTGELFF,TGTGCCACCAGCAGAGAGATTCCTTTGAACACCGGGGAGCTGTTTTTT
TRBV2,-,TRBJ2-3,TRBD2,CASSEATAGARDTQYF,TGTGCCAGCAGTGAAGCCACAGCGGGGGCCCGGGATACGCAGTATTTT
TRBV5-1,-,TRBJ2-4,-,CASSLQDIQYF,TGCGCCAGCAGCTTACAAGACATTCAGTACTTC
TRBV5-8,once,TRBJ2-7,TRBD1,CASSWDRRSYEQYF,TGTGCCAGCAGCTGGGACAGGAGGTCCTACGAGCAGTACTTC
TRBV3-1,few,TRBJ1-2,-,CASSQDRIGYTF,TGTGCCAGCAGCCAAGACCGCATCGGCTACACCTTC
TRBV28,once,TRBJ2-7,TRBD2,CASSLGLAEYEQYF,TGTGCCAGCAGTCTGGGACTAGCAGAATACGAGCAGTACTTC
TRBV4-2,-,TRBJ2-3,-,CASSQDPQTDTQYF,TGTGCCAGCAGCCAAGATCCGCAGACAGATACGCAGTATTTT
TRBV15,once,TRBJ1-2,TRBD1,CATSRDRTGAYGYTF,TGTGCCACCAGCAGAGATCGGACAGGTGCCTATGGCTACACCTTC
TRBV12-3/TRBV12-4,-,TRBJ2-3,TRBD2,CASSTTGGTADTQYF,TGTGCCAGCAGTACTACGGGGGGGACGGCAGATACGCAGTATTTT
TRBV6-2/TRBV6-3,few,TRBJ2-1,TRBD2,CASSSASGAYNEQFF,TGTGCCAGCAGTTCCGCTAGCGGAGCTTACAATGAGCAGTTCTTC
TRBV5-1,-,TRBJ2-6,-,CASSFTAISGTNVLTF,TGCGCCAGCAGCTTTACAGCTATATCTGGGACCAACGTCCTGACTTTC
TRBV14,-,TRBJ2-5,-,CASSRVGQETQYF,TGTGCCAGCAGCCGGGTGGGCCAAGAGACCCAGTACTTC
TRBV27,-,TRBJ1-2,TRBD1,CASSLWQGAYGYTF,TGTGCCAGCAGTTTATGGCAGGGGGCTTATGGCTACACCTTC
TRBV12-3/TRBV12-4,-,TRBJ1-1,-,CASLGTGNTEAFF,TGTGCCAGTTTGGGGACCGGGAACACTGAAGCTTTCTTT
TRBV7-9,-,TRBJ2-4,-,CASSSLRLADERQYF,TGTGCCAGCAGCAGCCTAAGGCTAGCAGACGAGCGGCAGTACTTC
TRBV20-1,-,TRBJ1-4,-,CSASTQGGEKLFF,TGCAGTGCTAGTACCCAGGGCGGTGAAAAACTGTTTTTT
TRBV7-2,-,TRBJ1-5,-,CASSGDGHSNQPQHF,TGTGCCAGCAGCGGGGACGGCCATAGCAATCAGCCCCAGCATTTT
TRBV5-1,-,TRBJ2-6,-,CASSLGPSEAKVLTF,TGCGCCAGCAGCTTGGGGCCTTCGGAGGCCAAAGTCCTGACTTTC
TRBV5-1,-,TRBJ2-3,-,CASSLQGLPEDTQYF,TGCGCCAGCAGCTTACAGGGACTACCAGAGGATACGCAGTATTTT